The clone carrying this TCR beta chain was recorded many times. The cohort's ophthalmopathy patients, a group with duration under 3 months, had a Clinical Activity Score of at least 3 and a NOSPECS grade of at least 4. Uncontrolled infection, other autoimmune disease, pregnancy or lactation disqualified patients from enrolment. V shed 7 bases and J shed 6 bases, with 13 bases lying between them. The CDR3 extends over 13 amino acids. The data originate from a study of T cells in Graves' hyperthyroidism and ophthalmopathy. The overall study: Peripheral blood was taken when the disease was first diagnosed, before any treatment began.

The investigators amplified TCR beta CDR3 regions from RNA transcripts. The TCR CDR3 first-round RT-PCR relied on the HTBI primer set. TCRdb processed the multiplex PCR reads anew with MiXCR; each CDR3 protein has one entry. The sample lists fewer than 650,000 distinct CDR3 sequences, about 14% occurring once. Sequenced sample: blood. This sequence originates from a woman between 35 and 50 years old with Graves' ophthalmopathy. The chain uses TRBV12-3 or TRBV12-4 and TRBJ1-5, with D possibly matching TRBD1 (5 bases). The DNA for the CDR3 is TGTGCCAGCACCGTCCGGGGGAGTCAGCCCCAGCATTTT. Protein product: CASTVRGSQPQHF.